These T cell receptor beta chains were read from a single sample in a study of cytomegalovirus exposure and HLA in healthy donors. Sequenced by immunoSEQ multiplex PCR; TCRdb stores in-frame clones only, minus some. The table shows about 170,000 clones, with about 82% occurring only once. Sequenced sample: PBMCs. The receptors were sampled from a woman aged 45-60 years in good health and CMV-seropositive. The CDR3 runs from the conserved cysteine through the conserved F or W. D genes are given only for firm matches. The size entry is marked missing in some rows and otherwise reads once, few, many or a size class.

cdr3_nt cdr3_aa v_call clone_size j_call d_call
TGTGCCACCAGCGGAGTTGGGACTAGCGGGAGACTGCCAGATACGCAGTATTTT CATSGVGTSGRLPDTQYF TRBV15 - TRBJ2-3 TRBD2
TGCGCCAGCAGTTCAGACAGGGTCGGCGAAAAACTGTTTTTT CASSSDRVGEKLFF TRBV5-1 - TRBJ1-4 TRBD1
TGTGCCAGCAGCGTTCGTCCAGGAGGGGACGAGCAGTACTTC CASSVRPGGDEQYF TRBV9 - TRBJ2-7 -
TGTGCCAGCTCACCATTCGGACAGGGAACAGATACGCAGTATTTT CASSPFGQGTDTQYF TRBV18 - TRBJ2-3 TRBD1
TGTGCCAGCAGAGAGCGGTGGGACTATGGCTACACCTTC CASRERWDYGYTF TRBV28 few TRBJ1-2 -
TGCGCCAGCACTAATATATCCCCCTCTCAAGAGACCCAGTACTTC CASTNISPSQETQYF TRBV5-1 - TRBJ2-5 -
TGCGCCAGCAGGCCAGGGCCAGATACGCAGTATTTT CASRPGPDTQYF TRBV5-1 - TRBJ2-3 -
TGTGCCATCAGTGGTAGGCGGGAGGGCCTGGGGGAGCAGTTCTTC CAISGRREGLGEQFF TRBV10-3 - TRBJ2-1 TRBD2
TGTGCCAGCAGCCCCCGCCAGGCCCCCCTAGCGGGACCCTCCAATGAGCAGTTCTTC CASSPRQAPLAGPSNEQFF TRBV7-2 - TRBJ2-1 TRBD2
TGTGCCAGTAGTATCTGGGGGCGATCCCTCAATCAGCCCCAGCATTTT CASSIWGRSLNQPQHF TRBV19 - TRBJ1-5 -
TGTTCCAGCGGGCAGGGCAATCAGCCCCAGCATTTT CSSGQGNQPQHF TRBV7-9 - TRBJ1-5 -
TGTGCCAGCAGCTTCCCGGACAGGGTCTACGAGCAGTACTTC CASSFPDRVYEQYF TRBV5-4 - TRBJ2-7 TRBD1
TGTGCCAGTAGGGTCGGACACTATAGCAATCAGCCCCAGCATTTT CASRVGHYSNQPQHF TRBV19 - TRBJ1-5 -
TGTGCCAGCAGTGATACCGGGAACGAGCAGTACTTC CASSDTGNEQYF TRBV2 - TRBJ2-7 -
TGTGCCATCAGTGATCCGATTTCGAGACAGGGAAACAACTATGGCTACACCTTC CAISDPISRQGNNYGYTF TRBV10-3 - TRBJ1-2 TRBD1
TGTGCCAGCAGTTATTACAGGGCGGAGACCCAGTACTTC CASSYYRAETQYF TRBV27 - TRBJ2-5 -
TGTGCAACCGACCGGGACAGGGGGTCGGGTAGCAATCAGCCCCAGCATTTT CATDRDRGSGSNQPQHF TRBV19 - TRBJ1-5 TRBD1
TGTGCCAGCAGGGACAGGCTACCCAATCAGCCCCAGCATTTT CASRDRLPNQPQHF TRBV6-6 - TRBJ1-5 TRBD1
TGTGCCAGCAGCTTACAGGGTTTGATGGTCTCCTACGAGCAGTACTTC CASSLQGLMVSYEQYF TRBV11-2 few TRBJ2-7 -
TGCGCCAGCAGCAAAGGACAGGTTAACTATGGCTACACCTTC CASSKGQVNYGYTF TRBV5-1 - TRBJ1-2 TRBD1
TGTGCCAGCAGTCCGTTTGAGGGCAGGGGCAATGAGCAGTTCTTC CASSPFEGRGNEQFF TRBV2 - TRBJ2-1 -
TGTGCCAGCAGCTTCGTGGCTAGCGGCGACGAGCAGTACTTC CASSFVASGDEQYF TRBV7-2 - TRBJ2-7 TRBD2
TGTGCCAGCAGCTTAGATACAGTTAATGAGCAGTTCTTC CASSLDTVNEQFF TRBV11-2 few TRBJ2-1 -
TGTGCCAGCAGCACACGGCTGGGAGCGGACAATGAGCAGTTCTTC CASSTRLGADNEQFF TRBV7-2 - TRBJ2-1 -
TGTGCCAGCAGCCCGGGACTATGGACCGAAAAACTGTTTTTT CASSPGLWTEKLFF TRBV9 - TRBJ1-4 -
TGTGCCAGCAGCGTAGCCCCAACAGGGGACTATGGCTACACCTTC CASSVAPTGDYGYTF TRBV9 - TRBJ1-2 TRBD1
TGTGCCAGCAGCGGGAGGGGAACAGCTCTTAATCAGCCCCAGCATTTT CASSGRGTALNQPQHF TRBV5-6 - TRBJ1-5 -
TGCAGCGTCCAACCACAGGGGATCGAGCAGTACTTC CSVQPQGIEQYF TRBV29-1 once TRBJ2-7 TRBD1
TGTGCCAGCAGTTTTTCAGGGGAGCGGCAGCCCCAGCATTTT CASSFSGERQPQHF TRBV27 once TRBJ1-5 -
TGCGCCAGCAGTGTGGGGGACAGGAGGGAGGCCCAGTACTTC CASSVGDRREAQYF TRBV10-1 - TRBJ2-5 TRBD1
TGTGCCAGCAGCTACCACAGGGGGGACACAGATACGCAGTATTTT CASSYHRGDTDTQYF TRBV7-8 - TRBJ2-3 TRBD1
TGTGCCAGCATCAAACCAGGGTACACTGAAGCTTTCTTT CASIKPGYTEAFF TRBV25-1 - TRBJ1-1 -